The text below deals with one T cell receptor (beta chain). What it binds is not known. The sample is drawn from a study of identical twins. Notes on the study in general: Zero-insertion analyses might be partly confounded by invariant T cells like MAIT and iNKT. Its conclusions, products of cross-sectional statistical analysis, did not come from following the same donors.

Addition of a universal primer site occurred through template switching, and cDNA carried unique molecular identifiers. One entry per CDR3 protein, called by TCRdb with MiXCR from the 5' RACE reads. The sample lists around 570,000 distinct CDR3 sequences; roughly 9.5% were seen once. Germline loops: CDR1 LGHNA, CDR2 YSLEER. V dropped 1 base and J dropped 7 bases, with 29 bases sitting between them. The CDR3 consists of 19 residues. The same data also went into a second study, on yellow fever vaccine responses in identical twins.

The genes are TRBV4-3 and TRBJ2-7; possibly TRBD1 for D (5 bases). Sequencing input: PBMCs. This clonotype was sampled from a woman in her late teens or twenties in good health. The CDR3 bases are TGCGCCAGCAGCCAAGCACCTTCGCCATTCCAGGGTCATGCCGGGGAGCAGTACTTC. This translates into CASSQAPSPFQGHAGEQYF.